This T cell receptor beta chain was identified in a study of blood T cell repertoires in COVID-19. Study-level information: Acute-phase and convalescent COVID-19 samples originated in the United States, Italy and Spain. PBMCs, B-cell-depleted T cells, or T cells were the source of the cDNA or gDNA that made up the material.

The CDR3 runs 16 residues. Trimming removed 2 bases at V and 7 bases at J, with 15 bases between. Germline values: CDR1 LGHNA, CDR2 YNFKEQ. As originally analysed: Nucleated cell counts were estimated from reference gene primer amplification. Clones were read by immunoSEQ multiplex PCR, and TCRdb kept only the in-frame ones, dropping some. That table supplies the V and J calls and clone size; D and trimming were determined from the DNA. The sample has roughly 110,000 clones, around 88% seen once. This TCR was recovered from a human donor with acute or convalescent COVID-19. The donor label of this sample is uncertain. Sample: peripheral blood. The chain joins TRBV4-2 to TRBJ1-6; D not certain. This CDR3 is CASSQQADYLNSPLHF. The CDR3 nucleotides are TGTGCCAGCAGCCAACAGGCCGATTACCTAAATTCACCCCTCCACTTT.